Presented here are 11 T cell receptor beta chains from one specimen sequenced in a study of siplizumab effects on memory and regulatory T cells (dated by TCRdb to between 2017 and 2020). Libraries were made using the immunoSEQ multiplex PCR assay. TCRdb's version of the immuneACCESS table is confined to in-frame rearrangements and falls short of the full clone set. An unresolved V gene accounts for under half of the shortfall where checked; the remainder is of unknown origin. The sample includes over 95,000 clones, with 93% observed a single time. The top ten clones comprise about 0.16% of the sample. Sequencing used non-Treg CD4+ T cells sorted from blood. The cell subset or site label, as the study defines it: FACS-sorted unstimulated CD4+ non-regulatory T cells. The receptor source for this set is a human donor in good health.

The chain links TRBV5-6 to TRBJ1-5, with unresolved D. Germline CDR1 is SGHDT and CDR2 is YYEEEE. Trimming took 3 bases from V and 0 from J, leaving 7 bases between them. The CDR3 loop spans 14 amino acids. As DNA, the CDR3 is TGTGCCAGCAGCTCCAAAAATAGCAATCAGCCCCAGCATTTT. As protein: CASSSKNSNQPQHF. The full variable domain, with the rest looked up from reference TRBV5-6 and TRBJ1-5, is DAGVTQSPTHLIKTRGQQVTLRCSPKSGHDTVSWYQQALGQGPQFIFQYYEEEERQRGNFPDRFSGHQFPNYSSELNVNALLLGDSALYLCASSSKNSNQPQHFGDGTRLSIL.

This chain joins TRBV6-6 and TRBJ1-4, with 9 nucleotides matching TRBD1. The germline V gene has CDR1 MNHNY and CDR2 SVGAGI (reference sequence). This CDR3 is 16 amino acids long. V shed 5 bases and J 0 bases; nucleotides not matched to a gene: 4. The CDR3: CASSRGQGPTNEKLFF. The CDR3, as DNA: TGTGCCAGCAGTCGCGGACAGGGGCCAACTAATGAAAAACTGTTTTTT.

V gene TRBV5-4 combines with J gene TRBJ1-2, with D possibly being TRBD1 (6 bases). The CDR3 sequence is 15 residues long. Germline-derived CDR1 and CDR2 are SGHNT and YYREEE (reference sequence). V was pared by 0 bases and J by 8 bases, with 17 bases between. CDR3: CASSLDYRASLGYTF. The CDR3 DNA sequence: TGTGCCAGCAGCTTGGACTACAGGGCGAGTTTGGGCTACACCTTC.

The chain uses TRBV6-6 and TRBJ1-2; 7 bases align to TRBD1. Per germline, CDR1 MNHNY and CDR2 SVGAGI (reference sequence). The V and J ends lost 3 bases and 10 bases, in that order; junction bases with no gene match: 5. This CDR3 has 12 amino acids. CDR3 nucleotide sequence: TGTGCCAGCAGTTATACAGGGGTTGACTACACCTTC. Protein sequence: CASSYTGVDYTF.

V gene TRBV5-5 combines with J gene TRBJ2-7, with D perhaps matching TRBD1 or TRBD2 (5 bases each). CDR1 is SGHKS, CDR2 YYEKEE, per germline (reference sequence). The CDR3 contains 14 residues. Trimming pared 0 bases from V and 3 bases from J, leaving 10 bases between. CDR3 region: CASSLVGVNYEQYF. CDR3 coding DNA: TGTGCCAGCAGCTTGGTGGGGGTGAACTACGAGCAGTACTTC.

V gene TRBV11-2 combines with J gene TRBJ1-1; 7 nucleotides line up with TRBD1. Trimming removed 5 bases from V and 8 bases from J; junction bases left unmatched: 5. Per germline, CDR1 SGHAT and CDR2 FQNNGV. CDR3 length equals 12 residues. CDR3 residues: CASSNPTGEAFF. The CDR3 bases are TGTGCCAGCAGCAATCCGACAGGGGAAGCTTTCTTT.

The chain is built from TRBV28 and TRBJ1-1, with 9 bases that match TRBD1. CDR3 length: 15 amino acids. Looked up from germline, CDR1 is MDHEN and CDR2 is SYDVKM. J lost 4 bases, V lost 2 bases, and 5 bases had no gene match. The CDR3 protein is CASSLPLDRGTEAFF. CDR3 in DNA: TGTGCCAGCAGTTTACCCCTGGACAGGGGCACTGAAGCTTTCTTT.

This chain connects TRBV2 to TRBJ1-2, with 7 bases aligning to TRBD1. Per the germline V gene, CDR1 is SNHLY and CDR2 is FYNNEI. V shed 7 bases, J shed 4 bases, and the junction held 6 bases outside the gene matches. This CDR3 has 13 amino acids. The CDR3 nucleotides are TGTGCCAGCACTACGACAGGGCGCTATGGCTACACCTTC. It yields the protein CASTTTGRYGYTF.

This chain links TRBV5-1 with TRBJ2-2; D is perhaps TRBD2 (6 bases). The CDR3 length is 14 residues. Germline CDR1 is SGHRS and CDR2 is YFSETQ. Trimming removed 5 bases at V and 0 bases at J, with 8 bases between. Written as DNA, the CDR3 is TGCGCCAGCAGGGGCGGGGCGAACACCGGGGAGCTGTTTTTT. Its protein product is CASRGGANTGELFF.

V is TRBV2 and J is TRBJ2-5, with D uncertain. V lost 7 bases and J 6 bases, leaving 9 bases between the germline ends. CDR3 size: 11 residues. Germline CDR1 and CDR2: SNHLY and FYNNEI. The CDR3 coding sequence is TGTGCCAGCATGTCCGAAAAGACCCAGTACTTC. This translates into CASMSEKTQYF.

V is TRBV5-6 and J is TRBJ1-5; perhaps TRBD1 as D (6 bases). The CDR3 totals 14 residues. V lost 4 bases to trimming and J lost 7 bases, with 15 bases between them. Germline CDR1 SGHDT, CDR2 YYEEEE. The CDR3 DNA is TGTGCCAGCAGCCTTGACGGGGGGGGCCAGCCCCAGCATTTT. Protein sequence: CASSLDGGGQPQHF.